A selection of T cell receptor beta chains follows, all from one sample in a study of cytomegalovirus exposure and HLA in healthy donors. The table came from immunoSEQ multiplex PCR; TCRdb's copy has only in-frame clones and leaves some out. This sample has 150,000 to 200,000 clones, with roughly 85% found just once. The sequencing sample was made of PBMCs. These receptors all stem from a man aged 25-40 years in good health and CMV-seropositive. CDR3s include the opening cysteine and the closing phenylalanine or tryptophan. Each record gives: J gene, D gene, V gene, clone size, CDR3 protein, CDR3 DNA. The D gene is left open where the match is weak. A clone size is listed for some rows: how often the clone was seen (once, few, many), or a class if it is expanded.

J: TRBJ2-7
D: TRBD2
V: TRBV10-3
size: once
CDR3: CAISEEREFREQYF
DNA: TGTGCCATCAGTGAAGAGCGGGAGTTTAGGGAGCAGTACTTC

J: TRBJ2-3
D: TRBD2
V: TRBV9
size: NA
CDR3: CASSVGGLAGSDTQYF
DNA: TGTGCCAGCAGCGTAGGGGGACTAGCTGGGTCAGATACGCAGTATTTT

J: TRBJ2-1
D: NA
V: TRBV29-1
size: NA
CDR3: CSAPASWAHNEQFF
DNA: TGCAGCGCGCCGGCTTCGTGGGCCCACAATGAGCAGTTCTTC

J: TRBJ2-7
D: TRBD2
V: TRBV7-6
size: NA
CDR3: CASSFGPPREGHYEQYF
DNA: TGTGCCAGCAGCTTTGGACCCCCGAGGGAGGGCCACTACGAGCAGTACTTC

J: TRBJ2-2
D: NA
V: TRBV12-5
size: NA
CDR3: CASGKHAGELFF
DNA: TGTGCTAGTGGCAAACACGCCGGGGAGCTGTTTTTT

J: TRBJ2-1
D: TRBD2
V: TRBV19
size: NA
CDR3: CASSISVFGLAANEQFF
DNA: TGTGCCAGTAGTATTTCTGTCTTCGGACTAGCGGCAAATGAGCAGTTCTTC

J: TRBJ2-1
D: TRBD2
V: TRBV4-2
size: once
CDR3: CASSPGSLAGVHEQFF
DNA: TGTGCCAGCAGCCCAGGCTCCCTAGCGGGAGTCCATGAGCAGTTCTTC

J: TRBJ1-4
D: TRBD1
V: TRBV28
size: NA
CDR3: CASTPGGRNEKLFF
DNA: TGTGCCAGCACCCCAGGGGGCAGAAATGAAAAACTGTTTTTT

J: TRBJ1-5
D: TRBD1
V: TRBV18
size: NA
CDR3: CASSLTGTGGNQPQHF
DNA: TGTGCCAGCTCACTAACCGGGACAGGGGGCAATCAGCCCCAGCATTTT

J: TRBJ2-7
D: NA
V: TRBV28
size: once
CDR3: CASSTGSYEQYF
DNA: TGTGCCAGCAGCACAGGGAGTTACGAGCAGTACTTC

J: TRBJ2-3
D: NA
V: TRBV7-2
size: NA
CDR3: CASSLALAGKDTQYF
DNA: TGTGCCAGCAGCTTAGCACTAGCAGGGAAAGATACGCAGTATTTT

J: TRBJ2-1
D: TRBD2
V: TRBV6-5
size: NA
CDR3: CASSYSLSGRVNEQFF
DNA: TGTGCCAGCAGTTACTCGCTTAGCGGGAGGGTCAATGAGCAGTTCTTC

J: TRBJ1-2
D: NA
V: TRBV7-9
size: NA
CDR3: CASSSSGARDGYTF
DNA: TGTGCCAGCAGCTCCTCAGGGGCGAGGGATGGCTACACCTTC

J: TRBJ1-1
D: TRBD1
V: TRBV5-6
size: NA
CDR3: CASSIRDRGPPEAFF
DNA: TGTGCCAGCAGCATCCGGGACAGGGGGCCCCCTGAAGCTTTCTTT

J: TRBJ1-2
D: TRBD1
V: TRBV7-2
size: NA
CDR3: CASSLLRGWVYTYGYTF
DNA: TGTGCCAGCAGCTTACTCAGGGGGTGGGTTTATACTTATGGCTACACCTTC

J: TRBJ1-2
D: NA
V: TRBV2
size: NA
CDR3: CASMSRGRVYGYTF
DNA: TGTGCCAGCATGTCGAGAGGCAGAGTATATGGCTACACCTTC

J: TRBJ2-2
D: TRBD1
V: TRBV5-6
size: NA
CDR3: CASSVDRGLWTGELFF
DNA: TGTGCCAGCAGCGTCGACAGGGGCCTATGGACCGGGGAGCTGTTTTTT

J: TRBJ2-5
D: TRBD1
V: TRBV18
size: NA
CDR3: CASSPYPPRTGVKETQYF
DNA: TGTGCCAGCTCACCATACCCCCCTAGGACAGGGGTGAAAGAGACCCAGTACTTC

J: TRBJ2-1
D: TRBD1
V: TRBV9
size: NA
CDR3: CASSVDGTGRDAQFF
DNA: TGTGCCAGCAGCGTAGATGGGACAGGGAGGGATGCGCAGTTCTTC

J: TRBJ1-6
D: NA
V: TRBV19
size: once
CDR3: CASSRPRDPPLHF
DNA: TGTGCCAGTAGTCGGCCTCGGGATCCACCCCTCCACTTT

J: TRBJ2-1
D: TRBD2
V: TRBV5-3
size: once
CDR3: CARSLAAGTSGKVSSYNEQFF
DNA: TGTGCCAGAAGCTTGGCCGCCGGGACTAGCGGGAAAGTGAGCTCCTACAATGAGCAGTTCTTC

J: TRBJ2-5
D: NA
V: TRBV19
size: NA
CDR3: CASSPGKETQYF
DNA: TGTGCCAGTAGTCCAGGAAAAGAGACCCAGTACTTC

J: TRBJ2-7
D: TRBD1
V: TRBV5-4
size: NA
CDR3: CASSPGQEAYEQYF
DNA: TGTGCCAGCAGCCCGGGACAGGAGGCCTACGAGCAGTACTTC

J: TRBJ2-1
D: TRBD1
V: TRBV6-4
size: NA
CDR3: CASSEGQGRPYNEQFF
DNA: TGTGCCAGCAGTGAAGGACAGGGGCGGCCCTACAATGAGCAGTTCTTC

J: TRBJ2-4
D: NA
V: TRBV5-1
size: NA
CDR3: CASSLVVTGGKNIQYF
DNA: TGCGCCAGCAGCTTGGTTGTGACCGGGGGCAAAAACATTCAGTACTTC

J: TRBJ1-3
D: TRBD1
V: TRBV7-9
size: NA
CDR3: CASSSDRAAGNTIYF
DNA: TGTGCCAGCAGCTCAGACAGGGCAGCTGGAAACACCATATATTTT

J: TRBJ1-2
D: NA
V: TRBV9
size: once
CDR3: CASSTPPNGYTF
DNA: TGTGCCAGCAGCACCCCCCCTAATGGCTACACCTTC

J: TRBJ1-1
D: TRBD1
V: TRBV15
size: NA
CDR3: CATRRDRVNTEAFF
DNA: TGTGCCACCAGACGAGACAGGGTGAACACTGAAGCTTTCTTT

J: TRBJ2-5
D: NA
V: TRBV7-2
size: NA
CDR3: CASTVPGRGETQYF
DNA: TGTGCCAGCACCGTTCCAGGGCGGGGAGAGACCCAGTACTTC

J: TRBJ2-4
D: TRBD2
V: TRBV7-9
size: once
CDR3: CASSLLAGERNIQYF
DNA: TGTGCCAGCAGCTTACTAGCGGGAGAAAGGAACATTCAGTACTTC

J: TRBJ1-1
D: NA
V: TRBV27
size: NA
CDR3: CASSRDNSLEAFF
DNA: TGTGCCAGCAGCCGGGACAACTCCCTTGAAGCTTTCTTT

J: TRBJ2-5
D: TRBD2
V: TRBV7-9
size: once
CDR3: CSSSLYSGRARGETQYF
DNA: TGTTCCAGCAGCTTGTATAGCGGGAGGGCCCGGGGAGAGACCCAGTACTTC

J: TRBJ1-1
D: TRBD1
V: TRBV5-1
size: NA
CDR3: CASSGGQALNTEAFF
DNA: TGCGCCAGCAGCGGGGGACAGGCGCTGAACACTGAAGCTTTCTTT

J: TRBJ1-5
D: TRBD1
V: TRBV15
size: NA
CDR3: CATSTGLGQGNQPQHF
DNA: TGTGCCACCAGCACCGGACTGGGACAGGGCAATCAGCCCCAGCATTTT

J: TRBJ2-3
D: NA
V: TRBV27
size: NA
CDR3: CASSLGHPDDTQYF
DNA: TGTGCCAGCAGTTTAGGGCATCCCGACGATACGCAGTATTTT